These 18 T cell receptor beta chains share one sample of origin, sequenced in a study of blood T cell repertoires in COVID-19. Using immunoSEQ multiplex PCR, the repertoire was profiled, and TCRdb retains in-frame clones only, with some absent. The sample has about 100,000 clones, roughly 83% seen once. Sequenced: peripheral blood. The receptors derive from a woman aged 60-70 years with acute or convalescent COVID-19.

This clone has just a few counts. Here the CDR3 reads CASSLGRPSNYGYTF. The CDR3 DNA reads as TGTGCCAGCAGCTTAGGTCGTCCCTCCAACTATGGCTACACCTTC. The chain uses TRBV7-2 and TRBJ1-2; D is undetermined. V was pared by 1 base and J by 2 bases, with 11 bases between. The CDR3 runs 15 residues. In germline, CDR1 is SGHTA, CDR2 FQGNSA.

This clone was counted between two and nine times. The chain uses TRBV11-2 and TRBJ1-1; D not resolved. With 5 bases removed from V and 1 base from J, the gap between germline ends came to 11 bases. Germline assignment: CDR1 SGHAT and CDR2 FQNNGV. This CDR3 contains 14 residues. The CDR3 is CASSPRFPNTEAFF. The CDR3 coding sequence is TGTGCCAGCAGCCCCAGGTTTCCGAACACTGAAGCTTTCTTT.

The chain uses TRBV6-6 and TRBJ2-3; D not certain. V was cut by 4 bases and J by 0 bases, with 5 bases left in between. CDR3 length: 13 amino acids. Looked up from germline, CDR1 is MNHNY and CDR2 is SVGAGI (reference sequence). The CDR3 protein is CASSFLSTDTQYF. CDR3 nucleotide sequence: TGTGCCAGCAGTTTTCTAAGCACAGATACGCAGTATTTT.

In regard to this clone: Mismatch with germline at one junction end may stem from a read error. The CDR3, as DNA: TGCAGCGTCGAAGGGACTCCCACCTCGAACACCGGGGAGCTGTTTTTT. As protein: CSVEGTPTSNTGELFF. This rearrangement joins TRBV29-1 to TRBJ2-2, with D maybe TRBD2 (6 bases). The CDR3 has 16 residues. Looked up from germline, CDR1 is SQVTM and CDR2 is ANQGSEA.

The V and J genes are TRBV28 and TRBJ1-1; D is possibly TRBD1 (6 bases). Germline V gene data show CDR1 as MDHEN and CDR2 as SYDVKM. V was cut by 2 bases and J by 5 bases, with 6 bases left in between. The CDR3 runs to 12 residues. This CDR3 is CASSLTGTEAFF. CDR3 DNA sequence: TGTGCCAGCAGTTTAACAGGGACTGAAGCTTTCTTT.

The chain recombines TRBV27 with TRBJ2-7; 11 bases line up with TRBD2. From germline, CDR1 is MNHEY and CDR2 SMNVEV (reference sequence). This CDR3 has 15 amino acids. V lost 3 bases, J lost 2 bases, and 3 bases stayed unmatched. The CDR3 here is CASSFTSGGAYEQYF. CDR3 nucleotides: TGTGCCAGCAGTTTCACTAGCGGGGGAGCCTACGAGCAGTACTTC.

The chain employs TRBV27 and TRBJ1-2, with a tentative D call TRBD1 (6 bases). Trimming took 3 bases from V and 8 from J, leaving 25 bases between them. The length of the CDR3 is 17 residues. In germline, CDR1 is MNHEY, CDR2 SMNVEV (reference sequence). In nucleotides, the CDR3 is TGTGCCAGCAGTTTCCAGCGCCTGGGGGGGGCAACGAGAGGCTACACCTTC. It specifies CASSFQRLGGATRGYTF.

This clone was recorded a few times. The chain has TRBV4-1 and TRBJ2-5; 12 bases match TRBD2. V dropped 0 bases and J dropped 5; count of bases not matched to a gene: 7. This CDR3 contains 17 residues. In germline, CDR1 is MGHRA, CDR2 YSYEKL. DNA for the CDR3: TGCGCCAGCAGCCAAGAACTGACTAGCGGGGGAGGGGAGACCCAGTACTTC. It yields the protein CASSQELTSGGGETQYF.

This clone was detected a few times. The chain has TRBV7-2 and TRBJ2-1; D is possibly TRBD2 (6 bases). Trimming left V 7 bases short and J 0 bases short, with 13 bases between. Germline CDR1 reads SGHTA; CDR2 reads FQGNSA. This CDR3 is 15 amino acids long. DNA of the CDR3: TGTGCCAGCACCTGGGGACTGAGCTCCTACAATGAGCAGTTCTTC. Its protein is CASTWGLSSYNEQFF. The entire variable domain, with the rest obtained from reference TRBV7-2 and TRBJ2-1, is as follows: GAGVSQSPSNKVTEKGKDVELRCDPISGHTALYWYRQSLGQGLEFLIYFQGNSAPDKSGLPSDRFSAERTGGSVSTLTIQRTQQEDSAVYLCASTWGLSSYNEQFFGPGTRLTVL.

This clone was seen a few times. The V call is TRBV11-3, the J call TRBJ2-1; 9 bases are shared with TRBD1. The germline V gene has CDR1 SGHNT and CDR2 YENEEA. CDR3 length: 15 residues. The V segment lost 2 bases and the J segment 12 bases; nucleotides outside the gene matches: 11. The CDR3 sequence: CASSLFGTGRLGQFF. The CDR3 DNA is TGTGCCAGCAGCTTATTTGGGACAGGGCGGTTGGGGCAGTTCTTC.

The chain joins TRBV6-2 or TRBV6-3 to TRBJ2-1, with 7 bases lining up with TRBD2. Losses at the gene ends were 2 bases for V and 7 bases for J; bases not matched to a gene: 8. The CDR3 totals 15 residues. The germline CDR1 and CDR2 sequences are MNHEY and SVGEGT. Here the CDR3 reads CASSYPLGGGNEQFF. Written as DNA, the CDR3 is TGTGCCAGCAGTTACCCACTTGGGGGGGGGAATGAGCAGTTCTTC.

This chain joins TRBV6-5 and TRBJ2-5, with 8 nucleotides matching TRBD2. The CDR3 length is 15 residues. Germline CDR1 and CDR2: MNHEY and SVGAGI. V was clipped by 4 bases and J by 5 bases; unmatched bases: 9. The CDR3 nucleotides read TGTGCCAGCAGTTCTCCCTCGGGGGGGAGGGAGACCCAGTACTTC. Translation gives CASSSPSGGRETQYF.

The gene calls are TRBV7-2 and TRBJ2-5; 10 bases match TRBD2. The CDR3 loop spans 16 amino acids. Germline assignment: CDR1 SGHTA and CDR2 FQGNSA. After removal of 4 bases from V and 7 bases from J, the junction contained 12 bases not matched to a gene. The CDR3 sequence: CASSSPGLAGAGTQYF. As DNA, the CDR3 is TGTGCCAGCAGCTCTCCTGGGCTAGCGGGGGCTGGGACCCAGTACTTC. Variable domain in full (rest from reference TRBV7-2 and TRBJ2-5): GAGVSQSPSNKVTEKGKDVELRCDPISGHTALYWYRQSLGQGLEFLIYFQGNSAPDKSGLPSDRFSAERTGGSVSTLTIQRTQQEDSAVYLCASSSPGLAGAGTQYFGPGTRLLVL.

This sequence joins TRBV4-1 and TRBJ2-7; 9 nucleotides align to TRBD1. Germline trimming cut 1 base from V and 5 bases from J; bases unmatched to any gene: 6. Germline lookup yields CDR1 MGHRA and CDR2 YSYEKL. This CDR3 spans 15 amino acids. In DNA form, the CDR3 reads TGCGCCAGCAGCCAAGTCGGGGACAGGGCCCACGAGCAGTACTTC. The encoded protein is CASSQVGDRAHEQYF.

The gene calls are TRBV6-5 and TRBJ1-5; tentative D call: TRBD1 (5 bases). Trimming left V 8 bases short and J 0 bases short, with 8 bases between. This CDR3 comprises 13 residues. CDR1 is MNHEY, CDR2 SVGAGI, per germline. In DNA form, the CDR3 reads TGTGCCAGCGGGAGGGGTAGCAATCAGCCCCAGCATTTT. This translates into CASGRGSNQPQHF.

The V call is TRBV19, the J call TRBJ1-5, with TRBD1 matching 8 bases. The V and J ends lost 1 base and 1 base, in that order; junction bases with no gene match: 9. The length of the CDR3 is 18 residues. Germline CDR1 is LNHDA and CDR2 is SQIVND (reference sequence). The CDR3 DNA reads as TGTGCCAGTAGTATAGGGGGGCAGGGGGCTTGGAGCAATCAGCCCCAGCATTTT. Amino acids: CASSIGGQGAWSNQPQHF.

As concerns this clone: Different DNA sequences within this sample yield the same CDR3. This sequence joins TRBV5-1 and TRBJ1-4, with D possibly TRBD1 on 5 matching bases. V lost 0 bases and J lost 4, with 7 bases in between. The germline gives CDR1 SGHRS, CDR2 YFSETQ. The length of the CDR3 is 14 residues. This CDR3 is CASSLGQINEKLFF. The CDR3 DNA reads as TGCGCCAGCAGCTTGGGACAGATTAATGAAAAACTGTTTTTT.

The chain couples TRBV9 to TRBJ1-1; 7 bases map to TRBD1. V lost 3 bases to trimming and J lost 4 bases; unmatched junction nucleotides: 12. The germline V gene encodes CDR1 SGDLS and CDR2 YYNGEE. The length of the CDR3 is 16 residues. In nucleotides, the CDR3 is TGTGCCAGCAGCGCGAGAGGGAACAGGGGTATCACTGAAGCTTTCTTT. This encodes CASSARGNRGITEAFF.